These 25 T cell receptor beta chains originate from one sample sequenced in a study of post-analysis software for immune sequencing data. Overall study results and limits: Patients used several TRBV segments, including TRBV5-6, TRBV5-1 and TRBV20-1, more often than controls.

These receptors have no known antigen. Prepared TCR beta cDNA libraries contained unique molecular identifiers. TCRdb called the PCR reads again in MiXCR, with one record for every CDR3 protein. The repertoire includes around 710,000 distinct CDR3 sequences, around 42% of them detected once, and over 4.5% sits in the top ten. Specimen: blood. These receptor sequences come from a girl under 18 with multiple sclerosis.

This clonotype was detected only a few times. The rearrangement joins TRBV15 to TRBJ2-7; maybe TRBD2 (5 bases). The V and J ends lost 3 bases and 2 bases respectively, with 14 bases between them. The CDR3 totals 15 residues. Germline CDR1 is LNHNV and CDR2 is YYDKDF (reference sequence). CDR3 protein: CATSSSPGLAYEQYF. In DNA, the CDR3 is TGTGCCACCAGCAGTAGCCCAGGACTTGCCTACGAGCAGTACTTC.

The chain employs TRBV20-1 and TRBJ2-4; no definite D call. The germline gives CDR1 DFQATT, CDR2 SNEGSKA (reference sequence). This CDR3 is 13 amino acids long. V gave up 8 bases and J gave up 9 bases, with 20 bases separating them. The DNA of the CDR3 is TGCAGTCTCGCTGAGACGCCCAAGGGCATTCAGTACTTC. It encodes CSLAETPKGIQYF.

This clonotype has only a few counts. The chain is built from TRBV7-6 and TRBJ1-3; TRBD1 might be the D (5 bases). Trimming removed 3 bases at V and 0 bases at J, with 12 bases between. The germline V gene has CDR1 SGHVS and CDR2 FNYEAQ. This CDR3 spans 16 amino acids. CDR3 sequence (DNA): TGTGCCAGCAGCTTGACAGAGCTGAGCTCTGGAAACACCATATATTTT. Encoded protein: CASSLTELSSGNTIYF.

The rearrangement links TRBV14 to TRBJ2-1; the match to TRBD2 covers 9 bases. Looked up from germline, CDR1 is SGHDN and CDR2 is FVKESK. With 0 bases clipped from V and 12 bases from J, the junction kept 12 bases outside the gene matches. The CDR3 runs to 16 residues. The CDR3 is CASSQDGKREARGQFF. The CDR3 coding sequence is TGTGCCAGCAGCCAAGATGGCAAGCGGGAGGCCCGGGGGCAGTTCTTC.

The chain carries TRBV12-3 or TRBV12-4 and TRBJ2-1; a possible D gene is TRBD2 (5 bases). This CDR3 comprises 14 residues. The V and J ends lost 6 bases and 1 base respectively, with 10 bases between them. The CDR3 nucleotides are TGTGCCAGCAGACCACTAGGGTCCTACAATGAGCAGTTCTTC. Its protein is CASRPLGSYNEQFF.

This chain uses TRBV7-9 with TRBJ2-7; perhaps TRBD2 as D (5 bases). The CDR3 is 13 residues long. Trimming removed 5 bases from V and 4 bases from J, with 12 bases in between. Germline CDR1 is SEHNR and CDR2 is FQNEAQ (reference sequence). The CDR3 spells CASSHPTGYEQYF. CDR3 nucleotides: TGTGCCAGCAGCCACCCAACGGGATACGAGCAGTACTTC.

This rearrangement joins TRBV4-2 to TRBJ2-5; D unresolved. CDR3 length equals 13 residues. Trimming stripped 1 base from V and 8 bases from J, with 11 bases between. The germline CDR1 and CDR2 sequences are LGHNA and YNFKEQ. As DNA, the CDR3 is TGTGCCAGCAGCCAAGGGGCGCCTAGAACCCAGTACTTC. This translates into CASSQGAPRTQYF.

The chain couples TRBV20-1 to TRBJ2-3, with TRBD2 matching 8 bases. This CDR3 contains 18 residues. V lost 0 bases, J lost 2 bases, and 13 bases stayed unmatched. The germline V gene has CDR1 DFQATT and CDR2 SNEGSKA (reference sequence). The CDR3 is CSARENGLAGGATDTQYF. Here the CDR3 DNA reads TGCAGTGCTAGAGAAAACGGACTAGCCGGTGGGGCCACAGATACGCAGTATTTT.

For this clonotype: A much more abundant neighbour one base away suggests this may be a read error. The rearrangement joins TRBV20-1 to TRBJ2-1; 14 nucleotides line up with TRBD2. This CDR3 has 17 residues. V was pared by 1 base and J by 8 bases, with 10 bases of the junction left unmatched. Germline assignment: CDR1 DFQATT and CDR2 SNEGSKA (reference sequence). The CDR3 bases are TGCAGTGCTAGAGGGCGGGAGACTAGCGGGAGGGACGATGAGCAGTTCTTC. It encodes CSARGRETSGRDDEQFF.

This clonotype was seen a single time. The germline gene is not matched at one end of the junction; a read error may be the cause. The chain has TRBV6-1 and TRBJ2-2, with 9 bases identical to TRBD2. The germline V gene encodes CDR1 MNHNS and CDR2 SASEGT. The CDR3 has 15 amino acids. The CDR3 is CASREAGGGTGELFF. The CDR3 DNA reads TGTGCCAGCAGGGAAGCGGGAGGAGGGACCGGGGAGCTGTTTTTT.

The chain joins TRBV12-3 or TRBV12-4 to TRBJ1-5; 8 bases match TRBD1. Trimming cost V 7 bases and J 8 bases; bases outside gene matches: 10. The CDR3 spans 14 residues. DNA of the CDR3: TGTGCCAGCAACCGACAGGGGCGGGGGGAGCCCCAGCATTTT. Residues: CASNRQGRGEPQHF.

This clonotype was counted once. The J gene is TRBJ2-7, the V gene TRBV11-2; tentative D call: TRBD2 (6 bases). Germline V lookup: CDR1 SGHAT, CDR2 FQNNGV. Trimming pared 5 bases from V and 9 bases from J, leaving 11 bases between. The CDR3 is made up of 11 amino acids. As DNA, the CDR3 is TGTGCCAGCAGCCTTGGGACTCGGCAGTACTTC. As protein: CASSLGTRQYF.

The chain carries TRBV6-5 and TRBJ2-7; D gene unclear. V shed 0 bases and J shed 2 bases, with 11 bases lying between them. Germline CDR1 and CDR2: MNHEY and SVGAGI. The CDR3 is 15 residues long. Here the CDR3 reads CASSYSTITPYEQYF. CDR3 nucleotide sequence: TGTGCCAGCAGTTACTCGACCATAACCCCCTACGAGCAGTACTTC.

This rearrangement joins TRBV5-1 to TRBJ2-7; possible D gene TRBD1, 6 bases. From germline, CDR1 is SGHRS and CDR2 YFSETQ. Between the trimmed V and J ends, which lost 1 base and 6 bases, there was a span of 14 bases. This CDR3 comprises 14 residues. The CDR3 region is CASSLLQGRAEQYF. CDR3 sequence (DNA): TGCGCCAGCAGCTTGTTACAGGGCAGGGCCGAGCAGTACTTC.

The CDR3, as DNA: TGCAGTGCTAGAGTCAGCCGATCCACGAACACTGAAGCTTTCTTT. Amino acids: CSARVSRSTNTEAFF. This chain uses TRBV20-1 with TRBJ1-1; D is undetermined. With 1 base removed from V and 1 base from J, the gap between germline ends came to 13 bases. The CDR3 has 15 amino acids. From germline, CDR1 is DFQATT and CDR2 SNEGSKA (reference sequence).

In this sample, this clonotype turned up many times. The junction does not match germline at one end; this may be a read error. The chain links TRBV7-7 to TRBJ2-3; TRBD2 is a possible D gene (6 bases). CDR1 SSHAT and CDR2 FNYEAQ come from the germline V gene (reference sequence). CDR3 length: 14 residues. CDR3 nucleotides: TGTGCTAGCAGCATACGAAGGGAGGCAGATACGCAGTATTTT. It codes for CASSIRREADTQYF.

The genes are TRBV21-1 and TRBJ2-1; TRBD1, the table's D call, was not compared with the DNA. The DNA end favors TRBJ2-7, so the J call may be wrong. TRBV21-1 counts as a pseudogene. The CDR3 totals 18 residues. The CDR3 region has the DNA TGTGCCAGCAGCAAATCCCGGGAAAAGGGACAGGGAAGATACGAGCAGTACTTC. Encoded protein: CASSKSREKGQGRYEQYF.

This chain links TRBV5-5 with TRBJ2-1, with 8 bases fitting TRBD2. The length of the CDR3 is 17 residues. The germline V gene encodes CDR1 SGHKS and CDR2 YYEKEE (reference sequence). The junction had 16 bases not matched to a gene; V was cut back by 4 bases and J by 7 bases. CDR3 residues: CASSPGLAGDIGNEQFF. As DNA, the CDR3 is TGTGCCAGCAGCCCCGGACTAGCAGGAGATATAGGAAATGAGCAGTTCTTC.

This chain joins TRBV11-2 and TRBJ2-5; D unclear. Trimming stripped 4 bases from V and 3 bases from J, with 9 bases between. The CDR3 contains 13 residues. Germline V gene lookup returns CDR1 SGHAT and CDR2 FQNNGV. Here the CDR3 DNA reads TGTGCCAGCAGCTCGGCATCTAAAGAGACCCAGTACTTC. Protein product: CASSSASKETQYF.

This clonotype was found a few times. The rearrangement uses TRBV29-1 and TRBJ1-2; 7 nucleotides line up with TRBD1. Per the germline V gene, CDR1 is SQVTM and CDR2 is ANQGSEA. V shed 3 bases and J 8 bases; nucleotides not matched to a gene: 6. This CDR3 is 12 amino acids long. In DNA form, the CDR3 reads TGCAGCGTTGACGGGGGACAGTTAGGCTACACCTTC. This sequence encodes CSVDGGQLGYTF.

The chain couples TRBV29-1 to TRBJ2-3; 10 bases line up with TRBD2. J was trimmed by 7 bases and V by 3 bases; bases with no gene match: 13. The CDR3 is made up of 16 amino acids. Germline CDR1 is SQVTM and CDR2 is ANQGSEA. The CDR3, as DNA: TGCAGCGTTGAGCTAGCGGGAGAGGGGACCCGATATACGCAGTATTTT. Amino acids: CSVELAGEGTRYTQYF.

This chain connects TRBV5-1 to TRBJ2-1, with TRBD2 matching over 15 bases. This CDR3 region has 19 residues. Trimming at V came to 0 bases and at J to 2 bases, leaving 6 bases not matched to a gene. CDR1 is SGHRS, CDR2 YFSETQ, per germline. CDR3 region: CASSLVGLAGGRAYNEQFF. Written as DNA, the CDR3 is TGCGCCAGCAGCTTGGTGGGACTAGCGGGAGGAAGGGCCTACAATGAGCAGTTCTTC. The full variable domain, completed using reference TRBV5-1 and TRBJ2-1, is KAGVTQTPRYLIKTRGQQVTLSCSPISGHRSVSWYQQTPGQGLQFLFEYFSETQRNKGNFPGRFSGRQFSNSRSEMNVSTLELGDSALYLCASSLVGLAGGRAYNEQFFGPGTRLTVL.

V usage is TRBV7-3 and J usage is TRBJ1-5, with D uncertain. The CDR3 contains 15 residues. CDR1 and CDR2 (germline): SGHTA, FQGTGA. V lost 5 bases and J lost 1, with 12 bases in between. CDR3 sequence reads: CASSLKMGSNQPQHF. CDR3 nucleotide sequence: TGTGCCAGCAGCCTGAAGATGGGGAGCAATCAGCCCCAGCATTTT.

This rearrangement joins TRBV7-2 to TRBJ1-1, with TRBD1 matching 7 bases. Looked up from germline, CDR1 is SGHTA and CDR2 is FQGNSA. V lost 1 base, J lost 7 bases, and 6 bases stayed unmatched. CDR3 length: 14 amino acids. DNA for the CDR3: TGTGCCAGCAGCTTAGAGTCAGGGACAGTTGAAGCTTTCTTT. This codes for CASSLESGTVEAFF.

V and J are TRBV12-3 or TRBV12-4 and TRBJ1-5; the D is unclear. Trimming shortened V by 3 bases and J by 2 bases, and 11 bases separated the two germline ends. The length of the CDR3 is 15 residues. The CDR3 spells CASSFLSGGNQPQHF. The CDR3 nucleotides read TGTGCCAGCAGTTTCCTCTCGGGAGGCAATCAGCCCCAGCATTTT.